The sequence of this T cell receptor beta chain was determined in a study of cytomegalovirus exposure and HLA in healthy donors. Study context: One earlier analysis, a look at approximately 180 million T cells, found some 120 million unique TCR beta sequences. Findings and limits, study-wide: High specificity and sensitivity for cytomegalovirus status were reported for the classifier. Most subjects had HLA-A and HLA-B alleles reportedly predicted accurately by TCR beta sequences. Across HLA loci, a later analysis found differing TCR association rates, with DRB1 most and HLA-C fewest.

The PCR made use of 60 Vbeta and 13 Jbeta primers. Profiled with immunoSEQ multiplex PCR; TCRdb holds only in-frame clones, not every one. Of 150,000 or so clones listed, around 81% are singletons. This clone was recorded a few times. What it recognizes is unknown. The CDR3 length is 16 residues. J lost 3 bases, V lost 0 bases, and 6 bases had no gene match. CDR1 is SGHNT and CDR2 is YYREEE in the germline V gene (reference sequence). Sequencing was performed on PBMCs. This TCR was recovered from a man aged 40-49 years in good health and CMV-seronegative. The chain employs TRBV5-4 and TRBJ2-3, with TRBD2 matching over 8 bases. Written as DNA, the CDR3 is TGTGCCAGCAGCTTGGGGGGGGGACTAGAGACAGATACGCAGTATTTT. The encoded protein is CASSLGGGLETDTQYF.